One TCR beta chain is described in this entry. For the second PCR, which ran for 7 to 11 cycles, a sample-barcoded 5' primer and a J-beta primer mix were used. TCRdb re-derived calls from the 5' RACE reads in MiXCR, one entry per CDR3 protein. The table includes some 760,000 distinct CDR3 sequences, around 25% detected once. The V gene's germline CDR1 is SQVTM and CDR2 ANQGSEA. Trimming stripped 0 bases from V and 4 bases from J, with 13 bases between. The CDR3 extends over 14 amino acids. Each donor supplied roughly 10 milliliters of peripheral blood. The record originates from a study of blood T cells in healthy people across ages. This sample also belongs to another study, concerning T cells of mothers and their children.

This sequence was found in a boy aged 10-17 years in good health. The sample taken for sequencing was blood. The chain uses TRBV29-1 and TRBJ2-7, with D possibly TRBD1 on 5 matching bases. The CDR3 DNA reads TGCAGCGTTGAAGATCGCGAAGGGGCATACGAGCAGTACTTC. This encodes CSVEDREGAYEQYF.